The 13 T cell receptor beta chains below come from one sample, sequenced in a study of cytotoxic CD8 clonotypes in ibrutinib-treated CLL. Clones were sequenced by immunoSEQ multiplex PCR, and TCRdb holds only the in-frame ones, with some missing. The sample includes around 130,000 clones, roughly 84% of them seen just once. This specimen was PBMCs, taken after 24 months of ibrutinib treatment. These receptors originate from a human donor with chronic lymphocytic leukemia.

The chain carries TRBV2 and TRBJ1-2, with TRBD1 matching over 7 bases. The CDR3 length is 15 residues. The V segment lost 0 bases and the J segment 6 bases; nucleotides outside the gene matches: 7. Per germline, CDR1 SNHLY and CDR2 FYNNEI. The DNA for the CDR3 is TGTGCCAGCAGTGAAGCGCACGGACAGGTTAATGGCTACACCTTC. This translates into CASSEAHGQVNGYTF. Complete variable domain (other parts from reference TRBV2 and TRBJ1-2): EPEVTQTPSHQVTQMGQEVILRCVPISNHLYFYWYRQILGQKVEFLVSFYNNEISEKSEIFDDQFSVERPDGSNFTLKIRSTKLEDSAMYFCASSEAHGQVNGYTFGSGTRLTVV.

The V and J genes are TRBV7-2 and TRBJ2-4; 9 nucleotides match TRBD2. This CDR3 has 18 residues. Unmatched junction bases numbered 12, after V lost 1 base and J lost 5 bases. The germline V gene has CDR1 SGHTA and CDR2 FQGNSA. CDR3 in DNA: TGTGCCAGCAGCTTAGTTGCGGGGGGGTCGATCGCCCAAAACATTCAGTACTTC. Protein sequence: CASSLVAGGSIAQNIQYF.

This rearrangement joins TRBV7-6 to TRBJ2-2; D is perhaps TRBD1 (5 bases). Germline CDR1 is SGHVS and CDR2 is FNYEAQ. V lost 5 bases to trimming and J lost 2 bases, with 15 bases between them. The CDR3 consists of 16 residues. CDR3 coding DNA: TGTGCCAGCAGCCATATAGCAGGGCCCAACACCGGGGAGCTGTTTTTT. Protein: CASSHIAGPNTGELFF.

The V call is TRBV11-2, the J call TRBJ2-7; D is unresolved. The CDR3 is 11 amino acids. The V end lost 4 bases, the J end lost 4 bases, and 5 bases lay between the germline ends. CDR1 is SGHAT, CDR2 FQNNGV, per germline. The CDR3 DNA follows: TGTGCCAGCAGCTATCAATACGAGCAGTACTTC. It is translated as CASSYQYEQYF.

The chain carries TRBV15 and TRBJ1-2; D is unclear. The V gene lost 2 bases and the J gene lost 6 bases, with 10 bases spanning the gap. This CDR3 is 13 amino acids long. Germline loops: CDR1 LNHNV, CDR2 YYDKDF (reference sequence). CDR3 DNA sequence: TGTGCCACCAGCAGACTGCGGAGTGATGGCTACACCTTC. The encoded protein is CATSRLRSDGYTF.

The CDR3 loop is CASSGGDSYEQYF. The CDR3, as DNA: TGCGCCAGCAGTGGGGGGGACTCCTACGAGCAGTACTTC. V is TRBV10-1 and J is TRBJ2-7; possibly TRBD2 for D (6 bases). In germline, CDR1 is WNHNN, CDR2 SYGVQD (reference sequence). The CDR3 runs to 13 residues. Trimming took 4 bases from V and 0 from J, leaving 7 bases between them.

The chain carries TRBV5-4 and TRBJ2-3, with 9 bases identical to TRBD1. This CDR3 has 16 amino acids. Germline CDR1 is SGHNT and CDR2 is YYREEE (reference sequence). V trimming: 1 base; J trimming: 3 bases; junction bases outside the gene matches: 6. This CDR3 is CASSLIDRGATDTQYF. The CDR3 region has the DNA TGTGCCAGCAGCTTGATTGACAGGGGGGCAACAGATACGCAGTATTTT. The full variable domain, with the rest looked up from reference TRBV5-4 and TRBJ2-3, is ETGVTQSPTHLIKTRGQQVTLRCSSQSGHNTVSWYQQALGQGPQFIFQYYREEENGRGNFPPRFSGLQFPNYSSELNVNALELDDSALYLCASSLIDRGATDTQYFGPGTRLTVL.

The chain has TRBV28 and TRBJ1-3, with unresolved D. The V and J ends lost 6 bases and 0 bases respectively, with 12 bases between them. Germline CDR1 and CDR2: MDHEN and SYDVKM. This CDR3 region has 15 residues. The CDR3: CASSLDGSSGNTIYF. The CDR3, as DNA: TGTGCCAGCAGCTTAGACGGAAGCTCTGGAAACACCATATATTTT.

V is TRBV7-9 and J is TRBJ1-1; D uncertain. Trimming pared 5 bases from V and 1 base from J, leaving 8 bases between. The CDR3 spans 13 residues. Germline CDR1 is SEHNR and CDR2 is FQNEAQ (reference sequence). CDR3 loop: CASSLSGNTEAFF. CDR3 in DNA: TGTGCCAGCAGCCTTAGCGGGAACACTGAAGCTTTCTTT.

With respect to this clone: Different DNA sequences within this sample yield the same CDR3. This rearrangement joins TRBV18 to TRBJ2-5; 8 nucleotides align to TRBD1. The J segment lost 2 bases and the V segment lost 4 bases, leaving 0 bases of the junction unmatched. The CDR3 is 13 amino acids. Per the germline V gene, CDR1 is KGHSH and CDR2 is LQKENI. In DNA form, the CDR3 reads TGTGCCAGCTCACGGGACAGGCAAGAGACCCAGTACTTC. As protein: CASSRDRQETQYF. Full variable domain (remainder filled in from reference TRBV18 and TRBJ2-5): NAGVMQNPRHLVRRRGQEARLRCSPMKGHSHVYWYRQLPEEGLKFMVYLQKENIIDESGMPKERFSAEFPKEGPSILRIQQVVRGDSAAYFCASSRDRQETQYFGPGTRLLVL.

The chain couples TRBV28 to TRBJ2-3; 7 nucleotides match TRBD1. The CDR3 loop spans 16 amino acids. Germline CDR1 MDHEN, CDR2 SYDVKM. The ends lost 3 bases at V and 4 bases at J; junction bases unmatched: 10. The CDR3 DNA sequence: TGTGCCAGCAGTTTCCCGGGGACAGCAGGAGCAGATACGCAGTATTTT. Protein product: CASSFPGTAGADTQYF. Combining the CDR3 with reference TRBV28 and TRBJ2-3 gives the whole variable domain DVKVTQSSRYLVKRTGEKVFLECVQDMDHENMFWYRQDPGLGLRLIYFSYDVKMKEKGDIPEGYSVSREKKERFSLILESASTNQTSMYLCASSFPGTAGADTQYFGPGTRLTVL.

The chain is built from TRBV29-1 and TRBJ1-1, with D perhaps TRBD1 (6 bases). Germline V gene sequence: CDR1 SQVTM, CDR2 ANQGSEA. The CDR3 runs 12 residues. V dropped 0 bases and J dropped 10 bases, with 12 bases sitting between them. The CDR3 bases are TGCAGCGTTGAAGAGGGGGCAGCGGGAGCTTTCTTT. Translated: CSVEEGAAGAFF.

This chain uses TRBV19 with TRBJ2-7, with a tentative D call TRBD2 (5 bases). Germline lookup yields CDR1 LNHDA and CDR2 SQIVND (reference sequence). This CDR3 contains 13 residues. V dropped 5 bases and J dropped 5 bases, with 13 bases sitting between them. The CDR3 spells CASSSPSGNEQYF. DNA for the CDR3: TGTGCCAGTAGTTCCCCATCGGGAAACGAGCAGTACTTC.